This is a list of T cell receptor beta chains from one sample in a study of T cells expressing NK-cell markers. With the 5' RACE reads reprocessed, TCRdb shows one record per CDR3 protein and no DNA. The ten most abundant clones cover 3% to 4.5% of a sample with 450,000 to 600,000 distinct CDR3 sequences. Sequencing was performed on blood T cells: a sorted CD56 or NKG2C T cell subset, CD4+ or CD8+ T cells, or bulk PBMC T cells (not recorded which). These receptors were obtained from a man younger than 30 in good health. Both conserved end residues are part of each CDR3.

J: TRBJ1-1
V: TRBV25-1
CDR3: CASRMTGGDTEAFF

J: TRBJ2-4
V: TRBV7-2
CDR3: CASSLVAGGVKNIQYF

J: TRBJ2-1
V: TRBV7-3
CDR3: CASSLNPASGSDSSYNEQFF

J: TRBJ1-5
V: TRBV20-1
CDR3: CSAKDLTRGSNQPQHF

J: TRBJ2-2
V: TRBV24-1
CDR3: CATLPVNTGELFF

J: TRBJ2-1
V: TRBV5-1
CDR3: CASSLATAYNEQFF

J: TRBJ2-2
V: TRBV5-1
CDR3: CASKQQGAAGLAGEVHRELFF

J: TRBJ2-6
V: TRBV11-2
CDR3: CASSWTGMGANVLTF

J: TRBJ2-3
V: TRBV5-1
CDR3: CASSLETRGDTQYF

J: TRBJ2-2
V: TRBV5-6
CDR3: CASSLPAGTNTGELFF

J: TRBJ2-1
V: TRBV30
CDR3: CAWTQTAVNEQFF

J: TRBJ1-2
V: TRBV5-1
CDR3: CASSNTGTGAGYTF

J: TRBJ1-6
V: TRBV10-3
CDR3: CAISESELSSTLHF

J: TRBJ2-1
V: TRBV7-9
CDR3: CASTLFGTGEQFF

J: TRBJ2-7
V: TRBV7-6
CDR3: CASSLRSGSNDEQYF

J: TRBJ2-5
V: TRBV29-1
CDR3: CSVRRGLAGGLDQETQYF

J: TRBJ2-3
V: TRBV12-3/TRBV12-4
CDR3: CASSLIGRSTDTQYF

J: TRBJ2-1
V: TRBV12-3/TRBV12-4
CDR3: CASSRLDNEQFF

J: TRBJ2-2
V: TRBV12-5
CDR3: CASGLGQIGNTGELFF

J: TRBJ2-6
V: TRBV6-1
CDR3: CASSRPGDGANVLTF

J: TRBJ2-7
V: TRBV7-8
CDR3: CASSLAFLEQYF

J: TRBJ2-7
V: TRBV20-1
CDR3: CSPRAPGPQLYEQYF

J: TRBJ2-5
V: TRBV15
CDR3: CATSAWAGVKETQYF

J: TRBJ2-3
V: TRBV5-5
CDR3: CASSWLGGGGETQYF

J: TRBJ1-6
V: TRBV12-3/TRBV12-4
CDR3: CASSLRHGGINSPLHF

J: TRBJ2-7
V: TRBV3-1
CDR3: CASSQGPYYEQYF

J: TRBJ2-1
V: TRBV7-8
CDR3: CASSSRRDSNEQFF

J: TRBJ2-1
V: TRBV5-6
CDR3: CASSPQRSRFYNEQFF

J: TRBJ2-1
V: TRBV6-2/TRBV6-3
CDR3: CASSLTSGILSYNEQFF

J: TRBJ2-5
V: TRBV6-5
CDR3: CASKSGILETQYF

J: TRBJ2-7
V: TRBV20-1
CDR3: CSARPWTSGSYEQYF

J: TRBJ1-3
V: TRBV2
CDR3: CASSEAPGRNTIYF

J: TRBJ2-1
V: TRBV7-6
CDR3: CASSLGVTSPFYEQFF

J: TRBJ1-5
V: TRBV5-5
CDR3: CASSSDIFSQPQHF

J: TRBJ1-5
V: TRBV6-2/TRBV6-3
CDR3: CASSIVGPDRGLFGNQPQHF

J: TRBJ1-5
V: TRBV30
CDR3: CAWRYPGNGNQPQHF

J: TRBJ2-1
V: TRBV20-1
CDR3: CSAIALTREGLHNEQFF

J: TRBJ2-1
V: TRBV7-8
CDR3: CASSPGGLAGGPGEQFF

J: TRBJ2-1
V: TRBV7-9
CDR3: CASSLTSGTGVQFF

J: TRBJ2-3
V: TRBV7-9
CDR3: CASSVMSTDTQYF

J: TRBJ2-1
V: TRBV7-9
CDR3: CASSSGTGTSGVQFF

J: TRBJ1-6
V: TRBV12-3/TRBV12-4
CDR3: CASRPTGGASPLHF

J: TRBJ2-5
V: TRBV11-3
CDR3: CASSRVGTPQETQYF